The rows below give T cell receptor beta chains drawn from one sample of a study of Ad26.COV2.S vaccination and SARS-CoV-2 variants. This table comes from immunoSEQ multiplex PCR, and its TCRdb copy is limited to in-frame clones, with some not included. The table lists more than 300,000 clones, around four fifths of them singletons. The sequencing used peripheral blood, collected in a trial of Ad26.COV2.S vaccine versus placebo. Receptors were obtained from a person between 18 and 59 years old who received the Ad26.COV2.S COVID-19 vaccine or a placebo. Each CDR3 is given with its conserved first and last residue. Fields, in order: V gene, D gene, clone size, CDR3 length, J gene, CDR3 protein, CDR3 DNA. The D gene is left open where the match is weak. Clone size is given for some rows only: seen once, a few or many times, or a class if the clone is expanded.

>TRBV19|.|.|17|TRBJ2-3
CASSIPRPWRDRDTQYF
TGTGCCAGTAGTATCCCCAGACCGTGGAGGGATCGAGATACGCAGTATTTT
>TRBV3-1/TRBV3-2|.|once|15|TRBJ2-7
CASSQDLGPSYEQYF
TGTGCCAGCAGCCAAGATCTTGGGCCCTCCTACGAGCAGTACTTC
>TRBV5-1|.|few|16|TRBJ2-3
CASSLVQGSSTDTQYF
TGCGCCAGCAGCTTGGTTCAGGGCTCTAGCACAGATACGCAGTATTTT
>TRBV2|.|.|14|TRBJ2-1
CASSGAGAYNEQFF
TGTGCCAGCAGTGGGGCAGGGGCGTACAATGAGCAGTTCTTC
>TRBV28|.|.|15|TRBJ1-5
CASSPGTDLNQPQHF
TGTGCCAGCAGTCCCGGGACGGATTTGAATCAGCCCCAGCATTTT
>TRBV20-1|.|.|14|TRBJ1-2
CSASNPGAGAGYTF
TGCAGTGCTAGTAATCCAGGGGCAGGGGCTGGCTACACCTTC
>TRBV11-3|TRBD2|.|15|TRBJ2-1
CASSLGLAAYNEQFF
TGTGCCAGCAGCTTGGGCCTAGCGGCCTACAATGAGCAGTTCTTC
>TRBV2|TRBD1|.|12|TRBJ1-1
CADREDNTEAFF
TGTGCGGACAGGGAAGACAACACTGAAGCTTTCTTT
>TRBV13|TRBD2|.|17|TRBJ2-3
CASSLARAGDLTDTQYF
TGTGCCAGCAGCTTAGCTCGGGCGGGGGATCTCACAGATACGCAGTATTTT
>TRBV2|.|.|14|TRBJ2-2
CASSESHYTGELFF
TGTGCCAGCAGTGAATCCCACTACACCGGGGAGCTGTTTTTT
>TRBV27|TRBD1|once|12|TRBJ1-5
CASRTGTGPQHF
TGTGCCAGCAGAACCGGGACAGGTCCCCAGCATTTT
>TRBV28|TRBD1|few|15|TRBJ2-7
CASSPRDRASRGVDF
TGTGCCAGCAGTCCCCGGGACAGGGCCTCTCGGGGGGTGGACTTC
>TRBV6-5|.|.|15|TRBJ2-3
CASSYRGPGGDTQYF
TGTGCCAGCAGTTACCGGGGGCCAGGGGGGGATACGCAGTATTTT
>TRBV5-4|.|.|13|TRBJ1-2
CASSADRLYGYTF
TGTGCCAGCAGCGCAGACAGACTCTATGGCTACACCTTC
>TRBV10-1|TRBD2|.|17|TRBJ2-1
CASSERVAGELYNEQFF
TGCGCCAGCAGTGAGAGGGTAGCGGGGGAGCTATACAATGAGCAGTTCTTC
>TRBV28|.|few|10|TRBJ2-3
CASSFDTQYF
TGTGCCAGCAGTTTTGATACGCAGTATTTT
>TRBV3-1/TRBV3-2|.|.|13|TRBJ2-7
CASSPRAGYEQYF
TGTGCCAGCAGCCCGCGGGCGGGCTACGAGCAGTACTTC
>TRBV10-3|TRBD2|.|17|TRBJ2-5
CAISGEGAGGPLETQYF
TGTGCCATCAGTGGCGAAGGGGCGGGGGGGCCGTTGGAGACCCAGTACTTC
>TRBV14|.|.|16|TRBJ1-1
CASSQVFNPMGTEAFF
TGTGCCAGCAGCCAAGTCTTCAACCCAATGGGCACTGAAGCTTTCTTT
>TRBV12-3/TRBV12-4|.|.|12|TRBJ1-1
CASSLEGTEAFF
TGTGCCAGCAGTTTAGAGGGCACTGAAGCTTTCTTT
>TRBV3-1/TRBV3-2|.|once|14|TRBJ2-1
CASSQGEGQNEQFF
TGTGCCAGCAGCCAAGGGGAGGGACAAAATGAGCAGTTCTTC
>TRBV10-3|TRBD1|.|17|TRBJ1-6
CAISPGTGGLRVSPLHF
TGTGCCATCAGCCCCGGGACAGGGGGTCTAAGGGTTTCACCCCTCCACTTT
>TRBV7-9|TRBD1|.|16|TRBJ2-7
CASSLIRGQRPYEQYF
TGTGCCAGCAGCTTAATAAGGGGACAGCGACCCTACGAGCAGTACTTC
>TRBV12-3/TRBV12-4|.|.|13|TRBJ2-5
CASSLRRGETQYF
TGTGCCAGCAGTTTAAGGAGGGGAGAGACCCAGTACTTC
>TRBV10-2|TRBD1|.|14|TRBJ2-1
CASSSGQGNNEQFF
TGCGCCAGCAGTTCGGGACAGGGAAACAATGAGCAGTTCTTC
>TRBV11-3|.|.|17|TRBJ2-3
CASSSGGPGLGTDTQYF
TGTGCCAGCAGCTCCGGGGGGCCGGGTCTGGGCACAGATACGCAGTATTTT
>TRBV19|.|.|14|TRBJ2-3
CASRPVGAGDTQYF
TGTGCCAGTAGGCCCGTGGGGGCCGGGGATACGCAGTATTTT
>TRBV7-9|TRBD1|.|13|TRBJ2-7
CASSSQGADEQYF
TGTGCCAGCAGCTCCCAGGGGGCTGACGAGCAGTACTTC
>TRBV19|.|once|11|TRBJ1-1
CGGEKNTEAFF
TGTGGAGGGGAAAAGAACACTGAAGCTTTCTTT
>TRBV10-3|.|.|13|TRBJ2-1
CAIKGATYNEQFF
TGTGCCATCAAAGGGGCTACCTACAATGAGCAGTTCTTC
>TRBV6-5|.|once|12|TRBJ2-1
CASRGGYNEQFF
TGTGCCAGCAGAGGGGGGTACAATGAGCAGTTCTTC
>TRBV12-3/TRBV12-4|.|.|12|TRBJ1-6
CASRGAGSPLHF
TGTGCCAGCAGGGGGGCAGGTTCACCCCTCCACTTT
>TRBV19|.|.|16|TRBJ1-1
CASSSSGRGMNTEAFF
TGTGCCAGTAGCTCATCTGGGAGGGGAATGAACACTGAAGCTTTCTTT
>TRBV15|.|.|15|TRBJ2-3
CATSRGNGRADTQYF
TGTGCCACCAGCAGAGGGAACGGGAGAGCAGATACGCAGTATTTT
>TRBV7-8|.|.|13|TRBJ1-1
CASILPGVTEAFF
TGTGCCAGCATTCTCCCGGGGGTAACTGAAGCTTTCTTT
>TRBV7-8|.|.|15|TRBJ1-1
CASSPRRLPNTEAFF
TGTGCCAGCAGCCCGCGGCGGCTACCCAACACTGAAGCTTTCTTT
>TRBV9|TRBD1|.|16|TRBJ2-3
CASSGQGAWGTDTQYF
TGTGCCAGCAGCGGGCAGGGGGCCTGGGGAACAGATACGCAGTATTTT
>TRBV5-1|TRBD1|.|15|TRBJ1-2
CASSPRTGPTGGYTF
TGCGCCAGCAGCCCACGGACAGGCCCAACTGGTGGCTACACCTTC
>TRBV2|.|.|14|TRBJ1-4
CASSGGTLRGKLFF
TGTGCCAGCAGTGGCGGAACTCTCCGGGGAAAACTGTTTTTT
>TRBV7-8|TRBD1|.|15|TRBJ1-1
CASSLQGAGDTEAFF
TGTGCCAGCAGCTTACAGGGGGCAGGGGACACTGAAGCTTTCTTT
>TRBV5-5|.|.|18|TRBJ2-2
CASSHPHRTGRYTGELFF
TGTGCCAGCAGCCACCCACATCGAACAGGGAGGTACACCGGGGAGCTGTTTTTT
>TRBV19|.|.|13|TRBJ1-1
CASSSRDNTEAFF
TGTGCCAGTAGTTCCCGGGATAACACTGAAGCTTTCTTT
>TRBV6-2/TRBV6-3|.|.|11|TRBJ1-2
CASSRVHGYTF
TGTGCCAGCAGCAGGGTGCATGGCTACACCTTC
>TRBV6-5|.|once|11|TRBJ2-3
CASSYADTQYF
TGTGCCAGCAGTTACGCAGATACGCAGTATTTT
>TRBV19|.|.|15|TRBJ1-1
CASRTDRLMNTEAFF
TGTGCCAGTAGGACGGACAGACTCATGAACACTGAAGCTTTCTTT
>TRBV7-2|TRBD2|.|16|TRBJ2-3
CASSFGGGSGADTQYF
TGTGCCAGCAGCTTCGGCGGGGGTTCGGGAGCAGATACGCAGTATTTT
>TRBV6-6|.|.|15|TRBJ1-4
CASSMPVGRDEKLFF
TGTGCCAGCAGTATGCCGGTTGGCAGGGACGAAAAACTGTTTTTT
>TRBV19|.|few|15|TRBJ1-3
CASLPSRGFGNTIYF
TGTGCCAGCTTACCATCCAGGGGTTTTGGAAACACCATATATTTT
>TRBV21-1|.|.|18|TRBJ2-1
CASSKGWWRGVPVNEQFF
TGTGCCAGCAGCAAAGGTTGGTGGCGTGGGGTCCCGGTCAATGAGCAGTTCTTC
>TRBV7-8|TRBD2|.|12|TRBJ2-5
CASSAGVETQYF
TGTGCCAGCAGCGCGGGGGTTGAGACCCAGTACTTC